The clone carrying this T cell receptor (beta chain) was counted at least ten times. This sample was included in a study of T cells in Graves' hyperthyroidism and ophthalmopathy. V dropped 2 bases and J dropped 7 bases, with 11 bases sitting between them. CDR1 is SEHNR and CDR2 is FQNEAQ in the germline V gene (reference sequence). The CDR3 spans 13 residues. RNA transcripts gave rise to amplified TCR beta CDR3 regions. First-round RT-PCR with HTBI primers amplified the TCR CDR3 region. TCRdb used MiXCR to reprocess the multiplex PCR reads, holding one entry per CDR3 protein. The table includes roughly 700,000 distinct CDR3 sequences, roughly 17% detected once.

The sequenced material came from blood. The receptor was isolated from a middle-aged man with Graves' hyperthyroidism. The chain uses TRBV7-9 and TRBJ1-1; no reliable D call. The CDR3 loop is CASSLSEDGEAFF. CDR3 sequence (DNA): TGTGCCAGCAGCTTATCAGAAGACGGTGAAGCTTTCTTT. Combining the CDR3 with reference TRBV7-9 and TRBJ1-1 gives the whole variable domain DTGVSQNPRHKITKRGQNVTFRCDPISEHNRLYWYRQTLGQGPEFLTYFQNEAQLEKSRLLSDRFSAERPKGSFSTLEIQRTEQGDSAMYLCASSLSEDGEAFFGQGTRLTVV.